These 20 T cell receptor beta chains share one sample of origin, sequenced in a study of blood T cell repertoires in COVID-19. Only in-frame clones appear in the TCRdb table, and some are missing; sequencing was by immunoSEQ multiplex PCR. Of around 300,000 clones in the sample, approximately 83% were seen once. Sequencing was performed on peripheral blood. These receptors came from a woman in her 30s who had recovered from COVID-19.

J is TRBJ1-1 and V is TRBV13; D gene uncertain. The CDR3 is made up of 14 amino acids. V was cut by 5 bases and J by 1 base, with 11 bases left in between. The germline V gene encodes CDR1 PRHDT and CDR2 FYEKMQ (reference sequence). This chain's CDR3 is CASSPGIQNTEAFF. CDR3 nucleotide sequence: TGTGCCAGCAGCCCCGGGATACAGAACACTGAAGCTTTCTTT.

The J gene is TRBJ2-2, the V gene TRBV11-2; no firm D call. The CDR3 is made up of 14 amino acids. CDR1 and CDR2 from the germline V gene are SGHAT and FQNNGV. Trimming left V 0 bases short and J 7 bases short, with 9 bases between. The CDR3 DNA follows: TGTGCCAGCAGCTTAGATCCCAACGGCGGGGAGCTGTTTTTT. This codes for CASSLDPNGGELFF.

This chain joins TRBV11-2 and TRBJ1-1; the D gene is possibly TRBD1 (6 bases). V dropped 6 bases and J dropped 5 bases, with 16 bases sitting between them. Germline-derived CDR1 and CDR2 are SGHAT and FQNNGV. The CDR3 contains 14 residues. CDR3 DNA sequence: TGTGCCAGCAGTTTAAACGCAGGGACAACTGAAGCTTTCTTT. Translating it yields CASSLNAGTTEAFF.

Only a few counts were recorded for this clone. This chain uses TRBV6-2 or TRBV6-3 with TRBJ2-6; 10 bases line up with TRBD1. V lost 4 bases, J lost 0 bases, and 0 bases stayed unmatched. Germline-derived CDR1 and CDR2 are MNHEY and SVGEGT. This CDR3 has 16 residues. CDR3 nucleotide sequence: TGTGCCAGCAGTTGGACAGGGGGCTCTGGGGCCAACGTCCTGACTTTC. It codes for CASSWTGGSGANVLTF.

This chain uses TRBV28 with TRBJ2-3, with a possible D match to TRBD2 (6 bases). The CDR3 loop spans 14 amino acids. V was pared by 4 bases and J by 4 bases, with 12 bases between. The germline gives CDR1 MDHEN, CDR2 SYDVKM. The CDR3 is CASSYLTGADTQYF. The CDR3 nucleotides are TGTGCCAGCAGTTACTTAACGGGGGCAGATACGCAGTATTTT.

The chain combines TRBV7-9 with TRBJ2-2; a weak D match, TRBD2 (5 bases). V lost 6 bases to trimming and J lost 7 bases, with 24 bases between them. Germline loops: CDR1 SEHNR, CDR2 FQNEAQ (reference sequence). The CDR3 runs 17 residues. The CDR3: CASRTTLERALHGELFF. CDR3 bases: TGTGCCAGCAGGACCACTTTGGAGAGGGCCCTCCACGGGGAGCTGTTTTTT.

This chain joins TRBV5-1 and TRBJ1-1; 7 bases agree with TRBD1. The ends lost 2 bases at V and 8 bases at J; junction bases unmatched: 6. The CDR3 extends over 13 amino acids. Looked up from germline, CDR1 is SGHRS and CDR2 is YFSETQ. CDR3 nucleotides: TGCGCCAGCAGCTTCACTCCGGGACAGGAAGCTTTCTTT. This gives the protein CASSFTPGQEAFF.

V and J are TRBV5-4 and TRBJ2-5; D may be TRBD2 (5 bases). V was cut by 0 bases and J by 1 base, with 16 bases left in between. The V gene's germline CDR1 is SGHNT and CDR2 YYREEE (reference sequence). This CDR3 has 17 amino acids. CDR3 region: CASSLGLRQRGQETQYF. In nucleotides, the CDR3 is TGTGCCAGCAGCTTGGGGCTACGACAACGGGGCCAAGAGACCCAGTACTTC.

The chain recombines TRBV9 with TRBJ2-1; perhaps TRBD1 as D (5 bases). V was pared by 1 base and J by 1 base, with 9 bases between. CDR3 size: 15 residues. The germline V gene encodes CDR1 SGDLS and CDR2 YYNGEE. The CDR3 sequence is CASSVMAGSYNEQFF. The CDR3 DNA sequence: TGTGCCAGCAGCGTAATGGCAGGGTCCTACAATGAGCAGTTCTTC.

This clone occurred a few times. The CDR3 loop reads CASTSEGGMGGYTF. For the CDR3, the DNA is TGTGCCAGCACCTCGGAAGGGGGCATGGGAGGCTACACCTTC. The V and J genes are TRBV9 and TRBJ1-2; TRBD1 matches at 7 bases. The ends lost 6 bases at V and 8 bases at J; junction bases unmatched: 13. The CDR3 has 14 residues. CDR1 SGDLS and CDR2 YYNGEE come from the germline V gene.

This clone was picked up one time. The V call is TRBV19, the J call TRBJ2-1; unclear D gene. CDR3 size: 12 residues. Germline-derived CDR1 and CDR2 are LNHDA and SQIVND (reference sequence). The germline V and J ends were trimmed by 4 bases and 7 bases, with 8 bases remaining between them. DNA for the CDR3: TGTGCCAGTAGTACCCCCTCTAATGAGCAGTTCTTC. This gives the protein CASSTPSNEQFF.

This chain links TRBV6-2 or TRBV6-3 with TRBJ1-2, with unresolved D. This CDR3 comprises 13 residues. Germline V gives CDR1 MNHEY, CDR2 SVGEGT. V lost 4 bases, J lost 2 bases, and 8 bases lay in between. Here the CDR3 reads CASSLARNYGYTF. The CDR3 DNA reads as TGTGCCAGCAGTTTGGCCAGGAACTATGGCTACACCTTC.

The chain uses TRBV6-2 or TRBV6-3 and TRBJ2-3, with TRBD2 matching over 11 bases. CDR1 is MNHEY and CDR2 is SVGEGT in the germline V gene. The CDR3 length is 15 residues. After removal of 6 bases from V and 5 bases from J, the junction contained 7 bases not matched to a gene. The CDR3, as DNA: TGTGCCAGCAGCTCTACTAGCGGGAGCGGAGATACGCAGTATTTT. Encoded protein: CASSSTSGSGDTQYF.

The chain links TRBV10-2 to TRBJ2-4; D gene unclear. The germline CDR1 and CDR2 sequences are WSHSY and SAAADI. Trimming shortened V by 5 bases and J by 1 base, and 15 bases separated the two germline ends. The CDR3 is 16 residues long. CDR3 loop: CASSRVAERAKNIQYF. CDR3 nucleotide sequence: TGCGCCAGCAGTCGAGTTGCTGAACGCGCCAAAAACATTCAGTACTTC.

The CDR3: CASSEGQAYGYTF. DNA of the CDR3: TGCGCCAGCAGCGAGGGACAGGCCTATGGCTACACCTTC. J is TRBJ1-2 and V is TRBV5-1; 8 nucleotides agree with TRBD1. The J segment lost 4 bases and the V segment lost 4 bases, leaving 3 bases of the junction unmatched. Germline values: CDR1 SGHRS, CDR2 YFSETQ. The CDR3 length is 13 residues.

V usage is TRBV29-1 and J usage is TRBJ2-2; 7 bases are a match to TRBD2. Germline lookup yields CDR1 SQVTM and CDR2 ANQGSEA. This CDR3 contains 12 residues. The V and J ends lost 5 bases and 5 bases, in that order; junction bases with no gene match: 2. This chain's CDR3 is CSVMGGTGELFF. CDR3 nucleotides: TGCAGCGTTATGGGAGGGACCGGGGAGCTGTTTTTT.

In its sample, this clone was seen once. The chain combines TRBV6-2 or TRBV6-3 with TRBJ1-5; TRBD1 matches 7 bases. The germline V gene encodes CDR1 MNHEY and CDR2 SVGEGT. This CDR3 contains 14 residues. The J segment lost 4 bases and the V segment lost 5 bases, leaving 5 bases of the junction unmatched. The CDR3 here is CASSGRGRNQPQHF. The DNA of the CDR3 is TGTGCCAGCAGTGGCAGGGGGAGGAATCAGCCCCAGCATTTT.

The chain recombines TRBV10-1 with TRBJ2-5, with unresolved D. V dropped 0 bases and J dropped 0 bases, with 2 bases sitting between them. The CDR3 is 13 residues long. The germline CDR1 and CDR2 sequences are WNHNN and SYGVQD (reference sequence). The CDR3: CASSESDQETQYF. As DNA, the CDR3 is TGCGCCAGCAGTGAGTCCGACCAAGAGACCCAGTACTTC.

This clone was seen once. The V gene is TRBV6-6, the J gene TRBJ1-5; tentatively, D is TRBD1 (6 bases). The CDR3 is made up of 16 amino acids. Trimming pared 2 bases from V and 2 bases from J, leaving 13 bases between. Germline V gene lookup returns CDR1 MNHNY and CDR2 SVGAGI (reference sequence). The chain's CDR3 is CASSYGIGGGNQPQHF. The DNA for the CDR3 is TGTGCCAGCAGTTACGGGATAGGGGGGGGCAATCAGCCCCAGCATTTT.

The V gene is TRBV4-3, the J gene TRBJ1-1, with D maybe TRBD1 (6 bases). Germline assignment: CDR1 LGHNA and CDR2 YSLEER. The CDR3 has 16 residues. Trimming took off 3 bases at V and 0 bases at J, with 14 bases between the two ends. The CDR3 nucleotides are TGCGCCAGCAGCCAGTCTCCAGGGGTCTTGAACACTGAAGCTTTCTTT. Encoded protein: CASSQSPGVLNTEAFF.